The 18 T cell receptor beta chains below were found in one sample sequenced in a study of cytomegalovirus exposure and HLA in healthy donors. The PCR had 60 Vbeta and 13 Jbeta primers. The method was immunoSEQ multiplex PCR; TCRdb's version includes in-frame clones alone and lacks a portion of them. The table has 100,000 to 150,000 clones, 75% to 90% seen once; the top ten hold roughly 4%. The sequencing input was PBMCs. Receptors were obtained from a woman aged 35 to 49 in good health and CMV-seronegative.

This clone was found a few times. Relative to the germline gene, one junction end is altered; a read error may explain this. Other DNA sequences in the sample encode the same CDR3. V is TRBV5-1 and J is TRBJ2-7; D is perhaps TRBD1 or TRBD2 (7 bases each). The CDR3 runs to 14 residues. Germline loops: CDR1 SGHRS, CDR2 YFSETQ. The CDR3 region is CASSLGGDSYEQYF. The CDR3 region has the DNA TGTGCCAGCAGCTTGGGAGGGGACAGCTACGAGCAGTACTTC.

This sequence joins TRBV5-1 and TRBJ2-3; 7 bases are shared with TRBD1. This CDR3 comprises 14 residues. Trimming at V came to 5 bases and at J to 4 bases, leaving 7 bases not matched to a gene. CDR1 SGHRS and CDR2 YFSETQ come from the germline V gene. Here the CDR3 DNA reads TGCGCCAGCAGACAGAGACAGGGCGCAGATACGCAGTATTTT. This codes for CASRQRQGADTQYF.

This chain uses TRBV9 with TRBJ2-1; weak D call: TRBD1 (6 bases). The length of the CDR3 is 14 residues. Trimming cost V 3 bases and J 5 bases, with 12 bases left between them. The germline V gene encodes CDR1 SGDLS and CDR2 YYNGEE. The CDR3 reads CASSAGAGDNEQFF. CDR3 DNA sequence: TGTGCCAGCAGCGCCGGGGCAGGGGACAATGAGCAGTTCTTC.

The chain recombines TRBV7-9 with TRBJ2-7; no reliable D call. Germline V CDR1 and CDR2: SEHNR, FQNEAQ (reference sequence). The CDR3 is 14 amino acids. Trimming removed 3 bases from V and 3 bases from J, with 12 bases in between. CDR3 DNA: TGTGCCAGCAGCTTTTTCACAGATAACTACGAGCAGTACTTC. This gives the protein CASSFFTDNYEQYF. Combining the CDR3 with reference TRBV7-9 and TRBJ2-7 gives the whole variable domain DTGVSQNPRHKITKRGQNVTFRCDPISEHNRLYWYRQTLGQGPEFLTYFQNEAQLEKSRLLSDRFSAERPKGSFSTLEIQRTEQGDSAMYLCASSFFTDNYEQYFGPGTRLTVT.

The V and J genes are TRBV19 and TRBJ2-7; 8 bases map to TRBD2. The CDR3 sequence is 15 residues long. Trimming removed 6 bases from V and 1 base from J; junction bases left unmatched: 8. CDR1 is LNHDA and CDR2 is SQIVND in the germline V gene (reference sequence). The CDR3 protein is CASRPRAGVSYEQYF. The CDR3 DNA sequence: TGTGCCAGTAGGCCACGAGCGGGGGTGTCCTACGAGCAGTACTTC.

The CDR3, as DNA: TGTGCCAGCAGTTCTCGGGGATCTAATGAAAAACTGTTTTTT. Amino acid sequence: CASSSRGSNEKLFF. The rearrangement uses TRBV6-1 and TRBJ1-4; unclear D gene. The CDR3 covers 14 residues. CDR1 and CDR2 from the germline V gene are MNHNS and SASEGT. V was trimmed by 5 bases and J by 3 bases, leaving 10 bases between them.

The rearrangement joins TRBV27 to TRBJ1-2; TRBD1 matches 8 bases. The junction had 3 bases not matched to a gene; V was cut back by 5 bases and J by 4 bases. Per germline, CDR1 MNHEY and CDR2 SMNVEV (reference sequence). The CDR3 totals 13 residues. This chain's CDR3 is CASSRTGTYGYTF. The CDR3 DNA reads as TGTGCCAGCAGTAGGACAGGGACCTATGGCTACACCTTC.

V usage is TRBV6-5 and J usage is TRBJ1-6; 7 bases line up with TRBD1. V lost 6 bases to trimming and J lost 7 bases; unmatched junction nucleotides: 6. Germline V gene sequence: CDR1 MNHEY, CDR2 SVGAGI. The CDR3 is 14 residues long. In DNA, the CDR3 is TGTGCCAGCAGATCGACAGGGAAAAATTCACCCCTCCACTTT. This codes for CASRSTGKNSPLHF.

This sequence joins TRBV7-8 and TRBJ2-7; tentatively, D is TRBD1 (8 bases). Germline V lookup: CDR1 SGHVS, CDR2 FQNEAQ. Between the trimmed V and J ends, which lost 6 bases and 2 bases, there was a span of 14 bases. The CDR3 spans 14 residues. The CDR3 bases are TGTGCCAGCAGTACAGGGGGGGGTCCCTACGAGCAGTACTTC. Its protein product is CASSTGGGPYEQYF.

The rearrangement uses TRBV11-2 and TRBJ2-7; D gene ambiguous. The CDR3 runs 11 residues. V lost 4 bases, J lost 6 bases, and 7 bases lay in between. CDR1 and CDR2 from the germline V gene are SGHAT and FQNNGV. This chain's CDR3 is CASSSIPEQYF. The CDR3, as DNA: TGTGCCAGCAGCTCAATTCCCGAGCAGTACTTC.

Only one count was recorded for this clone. DNA for the CDR3: TGTGCCAGCAACACAGGGTTTTCGGGCTACACCTTC. Translating gives CASNTGFSGYTF. The chain links TRBV28 to TRBJ1-2; maybe TRBD1 (6 bases). This CDR3 spans 12 amino acids. Trimming removed 7 bases at V and 8 bases at J, with 14 bases between. The V gene's germline CDR1 is MDHEN and CDR2 SYDVKM.

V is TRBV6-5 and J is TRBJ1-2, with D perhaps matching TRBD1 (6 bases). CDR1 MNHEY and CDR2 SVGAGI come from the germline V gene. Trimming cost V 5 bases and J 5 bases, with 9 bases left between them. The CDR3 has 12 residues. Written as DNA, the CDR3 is TGTGCCAGCAGTCCACAGGGATATGGCTACACCTTC. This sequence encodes CASSPQGYGYTF.

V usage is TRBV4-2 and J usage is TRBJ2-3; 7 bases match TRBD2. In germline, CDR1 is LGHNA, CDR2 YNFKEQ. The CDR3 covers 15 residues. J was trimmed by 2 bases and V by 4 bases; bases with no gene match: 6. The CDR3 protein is CASSRTGGLTDTQYF. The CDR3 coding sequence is TGTGCCAGCAGCCGGACGGGGGGACTCACAGATACGCAGTATTTT.

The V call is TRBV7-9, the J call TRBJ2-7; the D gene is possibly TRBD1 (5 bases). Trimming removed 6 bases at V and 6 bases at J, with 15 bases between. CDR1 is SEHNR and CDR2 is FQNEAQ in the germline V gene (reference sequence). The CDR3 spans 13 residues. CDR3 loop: CASSSSTGPEQYF. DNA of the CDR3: TGTGCCAGCAGTTCCTCTACAGGACCCGAGCAGTACTTC. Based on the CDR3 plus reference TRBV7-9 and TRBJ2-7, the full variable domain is DTGVSQNPRHKITKRGQNVTFRCDPISEHNRLYWYRQTLGQGPEFLTYFQNEAQLEKSRLLSDRFSAERPKGSFSTLEIQRTEQGDSAMYLCASSSSTGPEQYFGPGTRLTVT.

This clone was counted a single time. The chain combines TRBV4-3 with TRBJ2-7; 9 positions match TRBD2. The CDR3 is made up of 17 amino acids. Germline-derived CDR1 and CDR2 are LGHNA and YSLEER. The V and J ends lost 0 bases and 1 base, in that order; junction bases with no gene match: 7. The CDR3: CASSQDGAGGGSYEQYF. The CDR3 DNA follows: TGCGCCAGCAGCCAAGATGGGGCGGGAGGGGGGTCCTACGAGCAGTACTTC.

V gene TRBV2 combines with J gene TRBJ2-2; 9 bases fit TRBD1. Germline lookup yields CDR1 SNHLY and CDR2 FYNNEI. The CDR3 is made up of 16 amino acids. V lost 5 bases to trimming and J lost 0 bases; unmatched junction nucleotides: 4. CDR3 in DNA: TGTGCCAGCAGTAGGGACAGGGCTGCGAACACCGGGGAGCTGTTTTTT. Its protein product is CASSRDRAANTGELFF. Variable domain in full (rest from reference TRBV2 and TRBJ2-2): EPEVTQTPSHQVTQMGQEVILRCVPISNHLYFYWYRQILGQKVEFLVSFYNNEISEKSEIFDDQFSVERPDGSNFTLKIRSTKLEDSAMYFCASSRDRAANTGELFFGEGSRLTVL.

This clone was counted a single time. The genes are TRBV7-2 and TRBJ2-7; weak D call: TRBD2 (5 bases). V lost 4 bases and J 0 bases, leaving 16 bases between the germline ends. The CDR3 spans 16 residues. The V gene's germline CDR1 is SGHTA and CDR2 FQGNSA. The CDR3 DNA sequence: TGTGCCAGCAGCTCCTCACTAGTCCAGAGCTCCTACGAGCAGTACTTC. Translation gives CASSSSLVQSSYEQYF.

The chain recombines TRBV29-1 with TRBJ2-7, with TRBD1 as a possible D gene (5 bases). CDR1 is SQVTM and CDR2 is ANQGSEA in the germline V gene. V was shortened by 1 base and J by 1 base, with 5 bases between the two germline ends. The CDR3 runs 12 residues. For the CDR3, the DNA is TGCAGCGTTGAAGGGACATCCTACGAGCAGTACTTC. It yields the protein CSVEGTSYEQYF.